The 2 T cell receptor beta chains below all came from one sample that was sequenced in a study of tumor-infiltrating lymphocytes in primary liver carcinoma. A constant-region primer primed TCR beta cDNA synthesis from 400 to 550 ng of total RNA. TCR beta libraries came from three nested multiplex PCR rounds using slightly modified ARM-PCR. Rounds one and two of PCR, each of 10 cycles, were primed with TRBV1-TRBV30 forward primers and a C-beta reverse primer. One entry per CDR3 protein results from TCRdb running MiXCR on the multiplex PCR reads. This repertoire shows about 110,000 distinct CDR3 sequences, roughly three fifths found once; its top ten account for about a tenth. Unsorted bulk tissue, roughly 19-34 mg of it, served as the source for co-extraction of RNA and DNA. Sequenced material: liver tumor tissue from sampling region 1. Stated subset: tumor region T1, superior pole. The receptors derive from a woman aged 55 to 70 with primary liver carcinoma and hepatitis B virus infection.

This clonotype was observed many times. The genes are TRBV12-3 or TRBV12-4 and TRBJ1-5, with 10 bases identical to TRBD1. The length of the CDR3 is 16 residues. V shed 5 bases, J shed 4 bases, and the junction held 8 bases outside the gene matches. DNA of the CDR3: TGTGCCAGCAGTACGAGGCCGGGACAGGGGAATCAGCCCCAGCATTTT. This gives the protein CASSTRPGQGNQPQHF.

Concerning this clonotype: A read error is possible here, since a much larger clone lies one base away. This chain links TRBV12-3 or TRBV12-4 with TRBJ2-5, with 12 bases matching TRBD2. The V gene end was trimmed by 0 bases and the J gene end by 5 bases; junction bases not matched to a gene: 7. The CDR3 loop spans 17 amino acids. The CDR3 nucleotides are TGTGCCAGCAGTTTAGCGGTTCTAGCGGGAGGGCATGAGACCCAGTACTTC. This translates into CASSLAVLAGGHETQYF.